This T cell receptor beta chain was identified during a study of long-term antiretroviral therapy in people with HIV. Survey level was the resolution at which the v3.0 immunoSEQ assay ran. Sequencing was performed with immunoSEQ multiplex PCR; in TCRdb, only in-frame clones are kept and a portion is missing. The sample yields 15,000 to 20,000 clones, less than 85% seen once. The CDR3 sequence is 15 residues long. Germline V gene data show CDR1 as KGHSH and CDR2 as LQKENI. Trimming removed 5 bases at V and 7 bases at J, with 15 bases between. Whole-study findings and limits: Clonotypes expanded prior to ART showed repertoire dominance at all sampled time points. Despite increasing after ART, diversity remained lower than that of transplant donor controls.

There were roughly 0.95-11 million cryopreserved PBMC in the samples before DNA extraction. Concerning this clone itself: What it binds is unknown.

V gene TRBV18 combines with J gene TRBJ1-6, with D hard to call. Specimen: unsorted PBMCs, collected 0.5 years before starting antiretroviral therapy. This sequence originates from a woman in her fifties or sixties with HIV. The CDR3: CASSGRGTGNSPLHF. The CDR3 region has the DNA TGTGCCAGCTCAGGCCGGGGTACTGGGAATTCACCCCTCCACTTT.